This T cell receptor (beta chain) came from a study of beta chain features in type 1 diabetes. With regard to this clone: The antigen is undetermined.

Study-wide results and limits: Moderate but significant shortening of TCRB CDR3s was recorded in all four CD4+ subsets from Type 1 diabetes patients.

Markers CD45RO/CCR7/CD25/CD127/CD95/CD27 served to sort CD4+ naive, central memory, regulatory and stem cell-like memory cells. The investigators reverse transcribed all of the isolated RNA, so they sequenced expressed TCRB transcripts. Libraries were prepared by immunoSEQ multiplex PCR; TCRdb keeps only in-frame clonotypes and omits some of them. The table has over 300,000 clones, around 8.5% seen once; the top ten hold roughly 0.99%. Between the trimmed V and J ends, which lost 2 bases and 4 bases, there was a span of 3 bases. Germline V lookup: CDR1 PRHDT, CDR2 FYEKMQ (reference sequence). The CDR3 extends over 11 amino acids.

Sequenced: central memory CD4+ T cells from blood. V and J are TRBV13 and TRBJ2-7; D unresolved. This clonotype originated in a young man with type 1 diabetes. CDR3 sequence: CASSLQYEQYF. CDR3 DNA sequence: TGTGCCAGCAGCTTACAATACGAGCAGTACTTC.